A single sample gave rise to the 29 T cell receptor beta chains below, sequenced in a study of blood T cell repertoires in COVID-19. Using immunoSEQ multiplex PCR, the repertoire was profiled, and TCRdb retains in-frame clones only, with some absent. The profile covers roughly 28,000 clones, with roughly 88% appearing a single time and about 8.4% taken by the ten largest. Specimen: peripheral blood. The source of these receptors is a woman aged 45-60 years with active COVID-19.

This clone was detected a few times. The genes are TRBV21-1 and TRBJ2-1; the table's TRBD2 call for D was not verified on the DNA. TRBV21-1 constitutes a pseudogene. The CDR3 contains 14 residues. Here the CDR3 DNA reads TGTGCCAGCAGCAAGCAGACTAGCGGGAGGGCCACCTTCTTC. Its protein product is CASSKQTSGRATFF.

The chain employs TRBV30 and TRBJ1-1, with D perhaps TRBD1 (6 bases). Germline loops: CDR1 GTSNPN, CDR2 SVGIG (reference sequence). This CDR3 has 13 residues. V was shortened by 2 bases and J by 5 bases, with 12 bases between the two germline ends. The chain's CDR3 is CAWSQGSGTEAFF. DNA of the CDR3: TGTGCCTGGAGTCAGGGGTCTGGGACTGAAGCTTTCTTT.

The CDR3 loop reads CASSSGHLYTEAFF. In DNA form, the CDR3 reads TGCGCCAGCAGCTCGGGACATTTATACACTGAAGCTTTCTTT. The chain links TRBV5-1 to TRBJ1-1; maybe TRBD1 (6 bases). V was pared by 3 bases and J by 3 bases, with 12 bases between. The CDR3 length is 14 residues. Germline assignment: CDR1 SGHRS and CDR2 YFSETQ.

This chain connects TRBV9 to TRBJ1-3; possibly TRBD1 for D (6 bases). Per germline, CDR1 SGDLS and CDR2 YYNGEE. The CDR3 spans 15 residues. V was cut by 1 base and J by 4 bases, with 12 bases left in between. CDR3 protein: CASSVTTGFGNTIYF. The DNA for the CDR3 is TGTGCCAGCAGCGTAACAACAGGGTTCGGAAACACCATATATTTT.

This chain connects TRBV5-1 to TRBJ2-7; TRBD2 is a possible D gene (5 bases). The CDR3 is 13 residues long. The germline V gene encodes CDR1 SGHRS and CDR2 YFSETQ. Trimming cost V 4 bases and J 3 bases, with 11 bases left between them. The CDR3: CASSPGIYYEQYF. The CDR3 DNA follows: TGCGCCAGCAGCCCCGGGATCTACTACGAGCAGTACTTC.

The chain joins TRBV2 to TRBJ1-5; D is perhaps TRBD1 (5 bases). Per the germline V gene, CDR1 is SNHLY and CDR2 is FYNNEI. Trimming stripped 4 bases from V and 0 bases from J, with 10 bases between. There are 15 residues in the CDR3. The CDR3 reads CASSVSGGSNQPQHF. CDR3 DNA sequence: TGTGCCAGCAGTGTATCGGGGGGTAGCAATCAGCCCCAGCATTTT.

V and J are TRBV6-5 and TRBJ2-3, with 11 nucleotides matching TRBD2. The J segment lost 6 bases and the V segment lost 0 bases, leaving 5 bases of the junction unmatched. Germline-derived CDR1 and CDR2 are MNHEY and SVGAGI. The CDR3 totals 16 residues. In DNA form, the CDR3 reads TGTGCCAGCAGTTACTCGTTTAGCGGGAGGGGGGATACGCAGTATTTT. Translated: CASSYSFSGRGDTQYF.

This clone was detected only once. V gene TRBV28 combines with J gene TRBJ1-2; 7 bases fit TRBD1. CDR1 is MDHEN and CDR2 is SYDVKM in the germline V gene. CDR3 length: 12 amino acids. After removal of 10 bases from V and 2 bases from J, the junction contained 4 bases not matched to a gene. Here the CDR3 DNA reads TGTGCCATTACGGGACAGAACTATGGCTACACCTTC. Its translation is CAITGQNYGYTF.

The rearrangement uses TRBV3-1 (or the pseudogene TRBV3-2) and TRBJ2-2; D ambiguous. This CDR3 comprises 14 residues. The germline CDR1 and CDR2 sequences are LGHDT and YNNKEL (reference sequence). V was cut by 3 bases and J by 5 bases, with 10 bases left in between. The DNA of the CDR3 is TGTGCCAGCAGCCACCGGAGTGGAACCGGGGAGCTGTTTTTT. Protein: CASSHRSGTGELFF.

Here the CDR3 reads CATSDARSTGELFF. The CDR3 bases are TGTGCCACCAGTGATGCCCGGAGCACCGGGGAGCTGTTTTTT. The chain carries TRBV24-1 and TRBJ2-2, with D unclear. Germline loops: CDR1 KGHDR, CDR2 SFDVKD. Trimming took 3 bases from V and 4 from J, leaving 8 bases between them. The length of the CDR3 is 14 residues.

The chain couples TRBV2 to TRBJ1-4; 7 positions agree with TRBD1. The germline gives CDR1 SNHLY, CDR2 FYNNEI. V shed 6 bases and J 3 bases; nucleotides not matched to a gene: 4. The CDR3 is 14 amino acids. CDR3 protein: CASRPGQPNEKLFF. In DNA form, the CDR3 reads TGTGCCAGCAGACCGGGACAGCCTAATGAAAAACTGTTTTTT.

The chain links TRBV5-8 to TRBJ2-7, with 9 bases identical to TRBD1. In germline, CDR1 is SGHTS, CDR2 YDEGEE. The CDR3 runs 14 residues. The junction had 9 bases not matched to a gene; V was cut back by 4 bases and J by 7 bases. The CDR3 here is CASSLEGQGREQYF. CDR3 nucleotides: TGTGCCAGCAGCCTAGAGGGACAGGGCAGAGAGCAGTACTTC.

This clone has more than one count but fewer than ten. The V call is TRBV10-3, the J call TRBJ1-2; 7 nucleotides line up with TRBD1. The junction had 7 bases not matched to a gene; V was cut back by 5 bases and J by 4 bases. CDR1 and CDR2 from the germline V gene are ENHRY and SYGVKD. The CDR3 is 14 amino acids. For the CDR3, the DNA is TGTGCCATCAGTACCGGACAGGAGACCTATGGCTACACCTTC. Protein: CAISTGQETYGYTF.

The CDR3 bases are TGTGCCAGCAGTTTGGTTGGGGGCGGCGATCAGCCCCAGCATTTT. It specifies CASSLVGGGDQPQHF. The J gene is TRBJ1-5, the V gene TRBV28, with a weak D call TRBD1 (6 bases). The CDR3 is made up of 15 amino acids. With 3 bases removed from V and 5 bases from J, the gap between germline ends came to 14 bases. Germline CDR1 MDHEN, CDR2 SYDVKM.

This chain connects TRBV4-2 to TRBJ2-7; D is perhaps TRBD1 (6 bases). Trimming cost V 0 bases and J 2 bases, with 20 bases left between them. The CDR3 runs to 18 residues. Germline CDR1 and CDR2: LGHNA and YNFKEQ. CDR3: CASSQDAVSATGAYEQYF. In DNA, the CDR3 is TGTGCCAGCAGCCAAGATGCCGTCTCCGCGACAGGCGCCTACGAGCAGTACTTC.

In its sample, this clone was seen a few times. The chain has TRBV11-2 and TRBJ2-1; 9 nucleotides match TRBD2. Germline V lookup: CDR1 SGHAT, CDR2 FQNNGV. Trimming removed 4 bases from V and 1 base from J; junction bases left unmatched: 8. This CDR3 spans 17 amino acids. CDR3 bases: TGTGCCAGCAGCTCGAGAGACCTAGCGGGATCCTACAATGAGCAGTTCTTC. Translated: CASSSRDLAGSYNEQFF.

The J gene is TRBJ2-5, the V gene TRBV7-3, with 11 positions matching TRBD2. Trimming cost V 5 bases and J 5 bases; bases outside gene matches: 10. The CDR3 extends over 16 amino acids. Germline V gene data show CDR1 as SGHTA and CDR2 as FQGTGA. For the CDR3, the DNA is TGTGCCAGCAGCCCCGGGACTAGCGGCCTACGGGAGACCCAGTACTTC. Amino acid sequence: CASSPGTSGLRETQYF. Full variable domain (outside the CDR3, taken from reference TRBV7-3 and TRBJ2-5): GAGVSQTPSNKVTEKGKYVELRCDPISGHTALYWYRQSLGQGPEFLIYFQGTGAADDSGLPNDRFFAVRPEGSVSTLKIQRTERGDSAVYLCASSPGTSGLRETQYFGPGTRLLVL.

The genes are TRBV7-9 and TRBJ2-7; the D gene is possibly TRBD1 (5 bases). V was shortened by 11 bases and J by 3 bases, with 17 bases between the two germline ends. Germline-derived CDR1 and CDR2 are SEHNR and FQNEAQ (reference sequence). The CDR3 extends over 13 amino acids. CDR3 residues: CACLYRTDYEQYF. The CDR3 bases are TGTGCCTGCTTATACAGGACCGACTACGAGCAGTACTTC.

The chain links TRBV19 to TRBJ2-7; 7 positions match TRBD1. The CDR3 has 14 amino acids. CDR1 is LNHDA and CDR2 is SQIVND in the germline V gene (reference sequence). With V trimmed by 3 bases and J by 6 bases, 8 bases remained unmatched. The chain's CDR3 is CASSIRDRSGEQYF. For the CDR3, the DNA is TGTGCCAGTAGTATTCGGGACAGAAGCGGCGAGCAGTACTTC.

This chain uses TRBV7-8 with TRBJ2-1; D is ambiguous. This CDR3 spans 13 amino acids. The germline gives CDR1 SGHVS, CDR2 FQNEAQ. V dropped 5 bases and J dropped 6 bases, with 11 bases sitting between them. The CDR3 sequence: CASSPILPNEQFF. As DNA, the CDR3 is TGTGCCAGCAGCCCGATCCTACCCAATGAGCAGTTCTTC.

In its sample, this clone was seen a few times. The chain uses TRBV4-1 and TRBJ2-3; TRBD2 agrees at 7 bases. After removal of 1 base from V and 3 bases from J, the junction contained 7 bases not matched to a gene. CDR1 is MGHRA, CDR2 YSYEKL, per germline. This CDR3 contains 16 residues. Here the CDR3 DNA reads TGCGCCAGCAGCCAAGTAGGTCTAGCGGAGACAGATACGCAGTATTTT. Amino acids: CASSQVGLAETDTQYF.

This rearrangement joins TRBV3-1 (or the pseudogene TRBV3-2) to TRBJ1-3, with TRBD1 matching 8 bases. Germline CDR1 and CDR2: LGHDT and YNNKEL (reference sequence). The CDR3 loop spans 14 amino acids. J lost 5 bases, V lost 5 bases, and 5 bases had no gene match. The CDR3 spells CASSADRERNTIYF. DNA for the CDR3: TGTGCCAGCAGCGCGGACAGGGAGAGAAACACCATATATTTT.

The chain combines TRBV28 with TRBJ2-1; a possible D gene is TRBD2 (6 bases). With 5 bases removed from V and 0 bases from J, the gap between germline ends came to 23 bases. The length of the CDR3 is 19 residues. The germline V gene encodes CDR1 MDHEN and CDR2 SYDVKM. Written as DNA, the CDR3 is TGTGCCAGCAGTCCTCCCCAAGGGCGGCGGGGAAGCTCCTACAATGAGCAGTTCTTC. Amino acid sequence: CASSPPQGRRGSSYNEQFF. The full variable domain, its missing parts supplied by reference TRBV28 and TRBJ2-1, is DVKVTQSSRYLVKRTGEKVFLECVQDMDHENMFWYRQDPGLGLRLIYFSYDVKMKEKGDIPEGYSVSREKKERFSLILESASTNQTSMYLCASSPPQGRRGSSYNEQFFGPGTRLTVL.

This clone occurred once. The CDR3 DNA reads as TGTGCCACCAGGGGGGCGAGAGACTTAACAGATACGCAGTATTTT. This encodes CATRGARDLTDTQYF. The J gene is TRBJ2-3, the V gene TRBV24-1; weak D call: TRBD1 (6 bases). The CDR3 spans 15 residues. Germline V gives CDR1 KGHDR, CDR2 SFDVKD. V was pared by 7 bases and J by 3 bases, with 16 bases between.

CDR3 nucleotides: TGTGCCAGCAGTGAACCCCCACTGGAGTACGAGCAGTACTTC. This encodes CASSEPPLEYEQYF. V gene TRBV6-1 combines with J gene TRBJ2-7; no reliable D call. V was shortened by 2 bases and J by 4 bases, with 12 bases between the two germline ends. The CDR3 has 14 residues. Germline loops: CDR1 MNHNS, CDR2 SASEGT.

This clone was recorded only once. One end of the junction does not line up with germline, which may come from a read error. V and J are TRBV7-9 and TRBJ2-1, with 10 bases matching TRBD2. The germline CDR1 and CDR2 sequences are SEHNR and FQNEAQ (reference sequence). The CDR3 is made up of 17 amino acids. The CDR3 nucleotides are TGTGCCAGCAGCCCTCCCTTTCGCCTAGCGGGAGACAACGAGCAGTTCTTC. Its protein is CASSPPFRLAGDNEQFF.

V usage is TRBV14 and J usage is TRBJ2-7, with D possibly being TRBD1 (6 bases). The CDR3 runs 13 residues. Trimming took 4 bases from V and 12 from J, leaving 19 bases between them. From germline, CDR1 is SGHDN and CDR2 FVKESK. CDR3 DNA sequence: TGTGCCAGCAGCCGTACCGGGACACCTAACCCGTACTTC. It is translated as CASSRTGTPNPYF.

V and J are TRBV7-3 and TRBJ2-2, with no clear D. CDR1 and CDR2 from the germline V gene are SGHTA and FQGTGA. This CDR3 comprises 12 residues. V shed 4 bases and J shed 3 bases, with 3 bases lying between them. The CDR3 nucleotides read TGTGCCAGCAGCTCCTACACCGGGGAGCTGTTTTTT. It encodes CASSSYTGELFF.

The chain links TRBV27 to TRBJ2-1; TRBD2 might be the D (5 bases). Trimming removed 1 base from V and 3 bases from J, with 10 bases in between. Germline values: CDR1 MNHEY, CDR2 SMNVEV (reference sequence). The CDR3 is 15 residues long. CDR3 region: CASSLFSRGYNEQFF. The CDR3 DNA reads TGTGCCAGCAGTTTATTCTCCCGGGGCTACAATGAGCAGTTCTTC.